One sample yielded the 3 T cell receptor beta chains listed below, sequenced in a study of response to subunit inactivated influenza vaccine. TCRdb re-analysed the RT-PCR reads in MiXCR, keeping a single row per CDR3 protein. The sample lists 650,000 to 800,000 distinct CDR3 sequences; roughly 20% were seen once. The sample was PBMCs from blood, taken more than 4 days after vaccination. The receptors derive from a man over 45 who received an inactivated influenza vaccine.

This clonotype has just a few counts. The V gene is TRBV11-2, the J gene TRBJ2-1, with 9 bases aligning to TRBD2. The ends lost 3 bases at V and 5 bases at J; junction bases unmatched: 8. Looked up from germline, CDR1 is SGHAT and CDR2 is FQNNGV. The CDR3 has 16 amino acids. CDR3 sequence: CASSFSAGGPNNEQFF. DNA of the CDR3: TGTGCCAGCAGCTTTTCGGCGGGAGGGCCCAACAATGAGCAGTTCTTC.

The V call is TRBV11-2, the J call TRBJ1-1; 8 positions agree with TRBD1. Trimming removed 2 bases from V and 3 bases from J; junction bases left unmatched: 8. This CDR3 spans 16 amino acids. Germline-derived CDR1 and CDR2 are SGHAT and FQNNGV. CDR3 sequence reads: CASSLWTGPTDTEAFF. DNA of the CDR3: TGTGCCAGCAGCTTATGGACAGGGCCAACGGACACTGAAGCTTTCTTT.

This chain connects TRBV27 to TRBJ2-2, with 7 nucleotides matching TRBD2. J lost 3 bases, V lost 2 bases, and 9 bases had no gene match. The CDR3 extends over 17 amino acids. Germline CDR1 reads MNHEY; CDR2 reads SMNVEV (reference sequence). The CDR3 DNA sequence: TGTGCCAGCAGTTTAATCGCTGGCGGGAGTTACACCGGGGAGCTGTTTTTT. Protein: CASSLIAGGSYTGELFF.